The 3 T cell receptor beta chains below all came from one sample that was sequenced in a study of shared clonotypes between healthy human individuals. Assay: immunoSEQ multiplex PCR; the TCRdb copy retains only in-frame clones and omits some. The sample carries hundreds of thousands of clones, around 97% recorded once. What was sequenced was naive CD4+ T cells sorted from blood. Subset meaning: CD45RA+ positively selected. The receptors shown here come from a woman aged 25 to 45 in good health.

Written as DNA, the CDR3 is TGTGCCAGCAGCTTGGGCGGGAACACTGAAGCTTTCTTT. Translated: CASSLGGNTEAFF. This chain connects TRBV5-5 to TRBJ1-1; D is unresolved. Germline CDR1 SGHKS, CDR2 YYEKEE (reference sequence). Trimming shortened V by 0 bases and J by 1 base, and 4 bases separated the two germline ends. The CDR3 is 13 residues long.

The J gene is TRBJ1-5, the V gene TRBV20-1; D possibly corresponds to TRBD1 (5 bases). Germline V gene lookup returns CDR1 DFQATT and CDR2 SNEGSKA (reference sequence). Trimming left V 6 bases short and J 6 bases short, with 6 bases between. The CDR3 covers 10 residues. This chain's CDR3 is CSAGGQPQHF. The CDR3 DNA sequence: TGCAGTGCCGGGGGTCAGCCCCAGCATTTT.

The chain carries TRBV6-1 and TRBJ2-1, with 14 bases fitting TRBD2. The CDR3 spans 15 residues. V lost 6 bases to trimming and J lost 10 bases; unmatched junction nucleotides: 8. CDR1 and CDR2 from the germline V gene are MNHNS and SASEGT. The DNA of the CDR3 is TGTGCCAGCAGAAGGGGGACTAGCGGGAGCGAAGAGCAGTTCTTC. Translation gives CASRRGTSGSEEQFF.